The clone carrying this T cell receptor beta chain occurred once. The Seattle patients joined while their infection was active and were tracked longitudinally afterward. The data were obtained in a study of blood T cell repertoires in COVID-19. Study summary: The United States, Italy and Spain supplied acute and convalescent COVID-19 samples. T cells, B-cell-depleted T cells, or PBMCs supplied cDNA or gDNA.

How the authors handled the data: Amplifying reference gene primers gave estimates of nucleated cell counts. The assay was immunoSEQ multiplex PCR, and TCRdb's table has in-frame clones only and misses some. The D gene and trimming were derived from the DNA, and the V and J assignments and clone size from that table. This table holds about 480,000 clones, 88% found once. The V gene lost 1 base and the J gene lost 0 bases, with 10 bases spanning the gap. This CDR3 region has 16 residues. Germline V lookup: CDR1 MGHRA, CDR2 YSYEKL. Sequencing was done on a sample of peripheral blood. J is TRBJ2-1 and V is TRBV4-1; no definite D call. This TCR was sampled from a woman aged 45-65 years with COVID-19, enrolled during active disease. In DNA form, the CDR3 reads TGCGCCAGCAGCCAAGTAGATATGATCTCCTACAATGAGCAGTTCTTC. It encodes CASSQVDMISYNEQFF.